This T cell receptor (beta chain) was captured by sequencing in a study of human T cells and chemical hapten exposure. V shed 4 bases and J shed 0 bases, with 6 bases lying between them. There are 13 residues in the CDR3. Germline values: CDR1 MDHEN, CDR2 SYDVKM. This clonotype was recorded a few times. Time point in this sample: patch test 2, 6 weeks after DPC sensitization. The treatment: therapeutic diphenylcyclopropenone sensitization with weekly scalp DPC. TCRdb reprocessed the RACE reads with MiXCR, giving one entry per CDR3 protein. The sample contains 95,000 or so distinct CDR3 sequences, about an eighth of which appear only once.

This sample comprised whole blood, obtained in connection with sensitization to the hapten diphenylcyclopropenone (DPC). The rearrangement uses TRBV28 and TRBJ1-1; D is undetermined. The source of this sequence is a woman aged 40 to 49 with alopecia areata. Some clones in this sample may be carry-over from other donors' samples. In nucleotides, the CDR3 is TGTGCCAGCAGTTACTACTTGAACACTGAAGCTTTCTTT. Translated, it gives CASSYYLNTEAFF.